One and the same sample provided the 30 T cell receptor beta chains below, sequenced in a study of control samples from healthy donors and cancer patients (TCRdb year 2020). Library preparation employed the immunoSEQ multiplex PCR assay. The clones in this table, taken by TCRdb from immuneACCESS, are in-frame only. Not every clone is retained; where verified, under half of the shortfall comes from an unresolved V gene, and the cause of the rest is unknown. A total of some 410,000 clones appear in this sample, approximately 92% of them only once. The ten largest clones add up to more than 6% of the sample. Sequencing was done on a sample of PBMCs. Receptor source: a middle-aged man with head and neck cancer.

The chain's CDR3 is CASSVALSSGNTIYF. DNA of the CDR3: TGTGCCAGCAGCGTAGCGCTGAGCTCTGGAAACACCATATATTTT. This chain joins TRBV9 and TRBJ1-3; no reliable D call. In germline, CDR1 is SGDLS, CDR2 YYNGEE. There are 15 residues in the CDR3. V lost 0 bases and J lost 0, with 7 bases in between. The full variable domain, rest sourced from reference TRBV9 and TRBJ1-3, is DSGVTQTPKHLITATGQRVTLRCSPRSGDLSVYWYQQSLDQGLQFLIQYYNGEERAKGNILERFSAQQFPDLHSELNLSSLELGDSALYFCASSVALSSGNTIYFGEGSWLTVV.

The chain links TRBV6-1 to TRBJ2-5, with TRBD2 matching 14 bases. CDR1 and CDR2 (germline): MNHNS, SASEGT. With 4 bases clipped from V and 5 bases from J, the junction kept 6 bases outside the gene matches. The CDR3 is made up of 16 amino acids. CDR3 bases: TGTGCCAGCAGTGGATCACGGACTAGCGGGGGGGAGACCCAGTACTTC. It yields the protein CASSGSRTSGGETQYF.

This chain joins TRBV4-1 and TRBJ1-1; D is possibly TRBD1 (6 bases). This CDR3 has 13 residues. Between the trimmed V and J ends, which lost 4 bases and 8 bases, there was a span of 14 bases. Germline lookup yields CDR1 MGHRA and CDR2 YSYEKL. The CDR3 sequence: CASSPRGEGEAFF. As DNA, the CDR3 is TGCGCCAGCAGCCCCAGGGGCGAGGGAGAAGCTTTCTTT.

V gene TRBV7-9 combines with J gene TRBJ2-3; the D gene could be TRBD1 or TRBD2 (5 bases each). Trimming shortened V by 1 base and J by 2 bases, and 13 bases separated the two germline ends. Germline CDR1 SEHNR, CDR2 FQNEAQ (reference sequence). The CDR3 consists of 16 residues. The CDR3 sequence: CASSLGAGRITDTQYF. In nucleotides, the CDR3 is TGTGCCAGCAGCTTAGGGGCAGGGAGAATCACAGATACGCAGTATTTT.

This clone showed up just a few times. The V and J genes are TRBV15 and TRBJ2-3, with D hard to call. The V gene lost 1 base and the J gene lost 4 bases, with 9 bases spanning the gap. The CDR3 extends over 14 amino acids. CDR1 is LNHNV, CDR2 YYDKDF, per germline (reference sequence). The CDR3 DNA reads TGTGCCACCAGCAGAGGTTTCATATCAGATACGCAGTATTTT. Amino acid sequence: CATSRGFISDTQYF.

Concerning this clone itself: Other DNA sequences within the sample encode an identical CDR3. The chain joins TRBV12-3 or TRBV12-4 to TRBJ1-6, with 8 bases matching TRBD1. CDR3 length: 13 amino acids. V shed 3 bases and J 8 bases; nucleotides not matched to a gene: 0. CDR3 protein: CASSLTGDSPLHF. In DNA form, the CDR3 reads TGTGCCAGCAGTTTGACAGGGGATTCACCCCTCCACTTT.

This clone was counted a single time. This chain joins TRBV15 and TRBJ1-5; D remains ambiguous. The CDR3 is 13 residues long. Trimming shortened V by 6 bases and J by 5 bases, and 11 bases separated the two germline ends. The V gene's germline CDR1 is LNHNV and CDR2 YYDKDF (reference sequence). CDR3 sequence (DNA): TGTGCCACCAGTAGGGTGTCGGATCAGCCCCAGCATTTT. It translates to CATSRVSDQPQHF.

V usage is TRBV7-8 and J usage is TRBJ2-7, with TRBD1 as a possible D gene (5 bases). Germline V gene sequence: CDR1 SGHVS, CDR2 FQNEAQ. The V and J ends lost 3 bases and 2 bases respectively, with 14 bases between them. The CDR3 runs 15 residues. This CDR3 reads CASSLTDAPTYEQYF. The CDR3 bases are TGTGCCAGCAGCTTGACAGATGCACCTACCTACGAGCAGTACTTC.

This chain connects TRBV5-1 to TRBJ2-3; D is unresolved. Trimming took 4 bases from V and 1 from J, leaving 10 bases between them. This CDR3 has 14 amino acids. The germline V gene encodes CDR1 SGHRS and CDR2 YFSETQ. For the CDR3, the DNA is TGCGCCAGCAGCCCCCAGGATCGCACAGATACGCAGTATTTT. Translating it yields CASSPQDRTDTQYF.

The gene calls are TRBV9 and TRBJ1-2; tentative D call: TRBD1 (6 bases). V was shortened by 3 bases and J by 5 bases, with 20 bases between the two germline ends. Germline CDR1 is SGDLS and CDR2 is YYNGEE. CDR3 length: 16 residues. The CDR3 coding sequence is TGTGCCAGCAGCGCCTGGGGGGCCCTTTCCCTTTATGGCTACACCTTC. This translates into CASSAWGALSLYGYTF. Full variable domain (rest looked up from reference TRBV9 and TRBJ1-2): DSGVTQTPKHLITATGQRVTLRCSPRSGDLSVYWYQQSLDQGLQFLIQYYNGEERAKGNILERFSAQQFPDLHSELNLSSLELGDSALYFCASSAWGALSLYGYTFGSGTRLTVV.

CDR3 coding DNA: TGTGCCAGCAGTTGGACAGCGGGCTATAATTCACCCCTCCACTTT. Translated: CASSWTAGYNSPLHF. The J gene is TRBJ1-6, the V gene TRBV27, with D perhaps TRBD1 (6 bases). The CDR3 contains 15 residues. Per germline, CDR1 MNHEY and CDR2 SMNVEV (reference sequence). Trimming shortened V by 4 bases and J by 3 bases, and 10 bases separated the two germline ends.

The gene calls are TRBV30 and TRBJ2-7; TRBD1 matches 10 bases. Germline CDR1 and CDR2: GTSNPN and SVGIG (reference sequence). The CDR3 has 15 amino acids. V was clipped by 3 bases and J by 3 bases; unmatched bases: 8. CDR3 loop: CAWRDRGSKGYEQYF. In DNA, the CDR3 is TGTGCCTGGAGGGACAGGGGGTCTAAGGGCTACGAGCAGTACTTC.

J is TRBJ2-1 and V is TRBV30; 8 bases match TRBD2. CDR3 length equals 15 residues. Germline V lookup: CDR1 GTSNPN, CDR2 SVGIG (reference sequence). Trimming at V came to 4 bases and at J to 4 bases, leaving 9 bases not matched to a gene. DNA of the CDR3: TGTGCCTGGACCTCCCGGGGGGGTAAGTACAATGAGCAGTTCTTC. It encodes CAWTSRGGKYNEQFF.

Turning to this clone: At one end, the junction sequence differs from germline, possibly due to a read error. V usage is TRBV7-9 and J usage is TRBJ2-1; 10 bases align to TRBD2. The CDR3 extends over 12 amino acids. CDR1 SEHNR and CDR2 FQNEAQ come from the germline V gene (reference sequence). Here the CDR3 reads CASSLLAGRQIF. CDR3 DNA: TGTGCCAGCAGCCTACTAGCGGGGCGACAAATCTTC. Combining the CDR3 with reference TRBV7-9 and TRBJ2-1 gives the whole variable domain DTGVSQNPRHKITKRGQNVTFRCDPISEHNRLYWYRQTLGQGPEFLTYFQNEAQLEKSRLLSDRFSAERPKGSFSTLEIQRTEQGDSAMYLCASSLLAGRQIFGPGTRLTVL.

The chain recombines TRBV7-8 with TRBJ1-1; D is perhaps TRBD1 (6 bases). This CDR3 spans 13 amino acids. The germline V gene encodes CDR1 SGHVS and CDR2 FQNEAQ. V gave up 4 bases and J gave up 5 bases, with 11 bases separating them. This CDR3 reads CASSSPRGTEAFF. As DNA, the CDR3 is TGTGCCAGCAGCTCCCCGAGGGGGACTGAAGCTTTCTTT.

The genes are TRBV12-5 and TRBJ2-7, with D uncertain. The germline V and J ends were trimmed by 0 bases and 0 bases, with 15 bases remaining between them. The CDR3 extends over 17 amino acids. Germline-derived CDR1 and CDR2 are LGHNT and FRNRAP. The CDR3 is CASGLVRGEAVSYEQYF. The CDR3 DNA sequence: TGTGCTAGTGGTTTGGTCCGTGGCGAGGCCGTCTCCTACGAGCAGTACTTC.

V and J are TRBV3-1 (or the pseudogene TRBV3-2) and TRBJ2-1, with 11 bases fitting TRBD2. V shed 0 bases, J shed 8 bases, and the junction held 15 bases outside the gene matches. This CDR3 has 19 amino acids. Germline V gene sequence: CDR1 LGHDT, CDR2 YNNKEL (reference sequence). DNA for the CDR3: TGTGCCAGCAGCCAAGAGGTGGGATCGGCTAGCGGGAGGTTCGATGAGCAGTTCTTC. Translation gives CASSQEVGSASGRFDEQFF.

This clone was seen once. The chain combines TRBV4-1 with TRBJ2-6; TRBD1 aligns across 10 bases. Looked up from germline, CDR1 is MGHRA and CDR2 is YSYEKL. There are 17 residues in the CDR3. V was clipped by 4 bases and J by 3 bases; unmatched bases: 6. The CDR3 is CASSPAGQGYGANVLTF. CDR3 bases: TGCGCCAGCAGCCCGGCGGGACAGGGGTATGGGGCCAACGTCCTGACTTTC.

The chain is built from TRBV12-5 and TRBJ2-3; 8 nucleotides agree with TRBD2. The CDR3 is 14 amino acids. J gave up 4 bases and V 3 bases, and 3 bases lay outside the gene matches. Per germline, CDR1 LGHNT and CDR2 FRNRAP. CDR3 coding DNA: TGTGCTAGTGGTTTAGCGGGAGCCGCAGATACGCAGTATTTT. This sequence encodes CASGLAGAADTQYF. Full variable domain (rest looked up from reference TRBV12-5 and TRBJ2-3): DARVTQTPRHKVTEMGQEVTMRCQPILGHNTVFWYRQTMMQGLELLAYFRNRAPLDDSGMPKDRFSAEMPDATLATLKIQPSEPRDSAVYFCASGLAGAADTQYFGPGTRLTVL.

CDR3 protein: CASSHVGMGNEQFF. The CDR3 DNA reads as TGTGCCAGCAGCCACGTGGGAATGGGCAATGAGCAGTTCTTC. The V and J genes are TRBV14 and TRBJ2-1; D remains ambiguous. Germline V gene sequence: CDR1 SGHDN, CDR2 FVKESK. The CDR3 sequence is 14 residues long. V was clipped by 3 bases and J by 6 bases, with 12 bases between them.

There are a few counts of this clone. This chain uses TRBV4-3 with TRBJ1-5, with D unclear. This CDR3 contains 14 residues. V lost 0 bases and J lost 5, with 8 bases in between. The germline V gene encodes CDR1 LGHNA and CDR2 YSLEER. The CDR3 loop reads CASSQDLTDQPQHF. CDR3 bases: TGCGCCAGCAGCCAAGATTTGACCGATCAGCCCCAGCATTTT.

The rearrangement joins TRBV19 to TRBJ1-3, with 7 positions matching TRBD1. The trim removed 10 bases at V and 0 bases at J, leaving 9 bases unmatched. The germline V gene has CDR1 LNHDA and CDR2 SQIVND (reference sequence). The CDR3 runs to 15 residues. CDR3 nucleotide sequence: TGTGCCACTAGACAGGGCTCACACTCTGGAAACACCATATATTTT. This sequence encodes CATRQGSHSGNTIYF.

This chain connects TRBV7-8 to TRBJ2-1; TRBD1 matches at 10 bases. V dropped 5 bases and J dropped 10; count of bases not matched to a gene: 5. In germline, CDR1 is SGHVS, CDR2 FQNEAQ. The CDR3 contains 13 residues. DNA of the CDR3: TGTGCCAGCAGCACTGGACAGGGGGACGAGCAGTTCTTC. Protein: CASSTGQGDEQFF.

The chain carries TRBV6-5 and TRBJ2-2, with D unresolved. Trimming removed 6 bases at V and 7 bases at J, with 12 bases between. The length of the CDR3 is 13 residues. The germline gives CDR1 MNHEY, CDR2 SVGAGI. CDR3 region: CASSPPVFGELFF. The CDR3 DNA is TGTGCCAGCAGCCCGCCGGTGTTCGGGGAGCTGTTTTTT.

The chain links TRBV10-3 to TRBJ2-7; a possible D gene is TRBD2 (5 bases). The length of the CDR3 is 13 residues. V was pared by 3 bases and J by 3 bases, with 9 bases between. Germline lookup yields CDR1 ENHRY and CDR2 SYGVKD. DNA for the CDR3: TGTGCCATCAGTGAAGGAGGATACTACGAGCAGTACTTC. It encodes CAISEGGYYEQYF.

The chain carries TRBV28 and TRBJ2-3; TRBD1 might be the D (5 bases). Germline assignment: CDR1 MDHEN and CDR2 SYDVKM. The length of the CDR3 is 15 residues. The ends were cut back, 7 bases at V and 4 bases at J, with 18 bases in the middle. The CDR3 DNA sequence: TGTGCCAGCACCCTTCTCAGGGTCAATGCAGATACGCAGTATTTT. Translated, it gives CASTLLRVNADTQYF.

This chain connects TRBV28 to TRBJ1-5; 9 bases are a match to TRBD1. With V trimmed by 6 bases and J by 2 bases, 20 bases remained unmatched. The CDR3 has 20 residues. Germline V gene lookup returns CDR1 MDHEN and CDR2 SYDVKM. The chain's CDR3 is CASSRSAQGAGGPRNQPQHF. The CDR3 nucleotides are TGTGCCAGCAGCAGATCGGCACAGGGGGCGGGGGGGCCTCGCAATCAGCCCCAGCATTTT.

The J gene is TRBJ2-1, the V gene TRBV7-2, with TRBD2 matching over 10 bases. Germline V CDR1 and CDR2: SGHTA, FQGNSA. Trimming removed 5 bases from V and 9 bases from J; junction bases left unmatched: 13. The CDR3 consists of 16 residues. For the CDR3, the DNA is TGTGCCAGCAGCACCGACCCCAGCGGGGGGGCCTTTGAGCAGTTCTTC. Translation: CASSTDPSGGAFEQFF.

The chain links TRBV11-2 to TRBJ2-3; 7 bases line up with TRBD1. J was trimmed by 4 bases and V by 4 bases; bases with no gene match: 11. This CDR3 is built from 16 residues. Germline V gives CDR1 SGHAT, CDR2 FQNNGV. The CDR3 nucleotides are TGTGCCAGCAGCTGGGGGACAGTCTTTGGGGCAGATACGCAGTATTTT. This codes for CASSWGTVFGADTQYF.

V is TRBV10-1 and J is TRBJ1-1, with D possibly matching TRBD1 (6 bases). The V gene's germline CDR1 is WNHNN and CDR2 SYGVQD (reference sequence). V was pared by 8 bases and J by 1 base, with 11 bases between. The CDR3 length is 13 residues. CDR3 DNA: TGCGCCAGCGCGGGGGGGCCGAACACTGAAGCTTTCTTT. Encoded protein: CASAGGPNTEAFF.